The 22 T cell receptor beta chains below all came from one sample that was sequenced in a study of T cells in Graves' hyperthyroidism and ophthalmopathy. Researchers took RNA transcripts and amplified the TCR beta CDR3 regions from them. Initially, a first-round RT-PCR of the TCR CDR3 employed the HTBI primer set. TCRdb re-called the multiplex PCR reads through MiXCR, storing one row per CDR3 protein. The table has 700,000 or so distinct CDR3 sequences, roughly 17% seen once. The sample was blood. The receptors were sampled from a young man with Graves' hyperthyroidism.

This clonotype was detected ten times or more. The DNA of the CDR3 is TGTGCCATCAGTGAGTCACAAGAGACCCAGTACTTC. Translation: CAISESQETQYF. The chain joins TRBV10-3 to TRBJ2-5; D is ambiguous. Germline CDR1 is ENHRY and CDR2 is SYGVKD. The CDR3 length is 12 residues. Trimming removed 0 bases at V and 2 bases at J, with 1 base between.

The sample holds a few counts of this clonotype. CDR3 DNA sequence: TGTGCCATCAGTGGAGGGACAGGACTACAAGAGACCCAGTACTTC. It translates to CAISGGTGLQETQYF. This chain links TRBV10-3 with TRBJ2-5; TRBD1 matches 8 bases. The CDR3 extends over 15 amino acids. Looked up from germline, CDR1 is ENHRY and CDR2 is SYGVKD. V lost 4 bases, J lost 2 bases, and 6 bases stayed unmatched.

In its sample, this clonotype was seen many times. The chain employs TRBV28 and TRBJ1-5, with D possibly being TRBD1 (6 bases). CDR3 length: 13 amino acids. In germline, CDR1 is MDHEN, CDR2 SYDVKM. Trimming removed 4 bases at V and 6 bases at J, with 10 bases between. This CDR3 is CASSSTGSQPQHF. The CDR3 DNA reads as TGTGCCAGCAGTTCGACAGGAAGTCAGCCCCAGCATTTT.

The chain links TRBV5-4 to TRBJ2-1; tentatively, D is TRBD2 (6 bases). The ends were cut back, 4 bases at V and 9 bases at J, with 14 bases in the middle. The V gene's germline CDR1 is SGHNT and CDR2 YYREEE (reference sequence). This CDR3 contains 13 residues. CDR3 sequence reads: CASSIQLAREQFF. The CDR3 coding sequence is TGTGCCAGCAGCATTCAACTAGCACGTGAGCAGTTCTTC.

This clonotype appeared many times. The CDR3 DNA sequence: TGTGCCAGCAGGGAAACTCGCAGTATCACTGAAGCTTTCTTT. Its translation: CASRETRSITEAFF. V is TRBV7-2 and J is TRBJ1-1; no clear D. The germline CDR1 and CDR2 sequences are SGHTA and FQGNSA. CDR3 length: 14 amino acids. V was clipped by 6 bases and J by 4 bases, with 15 bases between them.

This clonotype was seen many times. CDR3 sequence reads: CASSLLRGRGGDTQYF. In DNA form, the CDR3 reads TGTGCCAGCAGCTTACTCCGGGGCAGGGGAGGAGATACGCAGTATTTT. V and J are TRBV11-1 and TRBJ2-3; D possibly uses TRBD1 or TRBD2 (6 bases each). Deletions cut 2 bases from V and 5 bases from J, with 17 bases between. CDR1 is SGHAT and CDR2 is FQDESV in the germline V gene (reference sequence). This CDR3 spans 16 amino acids.

This clonotype was counted at least ten times. The chain carries TRBV6-1 and TRBJ2-3, with D perhaps matching TRBD1 or TRBD2 (6 bases each). The germline V gene encodes CDR1 MNHNS and CDR2 SASEGT. V was trimmed by 6 bases and J by 0 bases, leaving 22 bases between them. The CDR3 covers 18 residues. The CDR3 here is CASSPEGAGGGSTDTQYF. The CDR3, as DNA: TGTGCCAGCAGCCCCGAAGGAGCCGGAGGGGGTAGCACAGATACGCAGTATTTT.

This clonotype was seen ten or more times. The genes are TRBV6-1 and TRBJ2-7, with unresolved D. Trimming left V 3 bases short and J 5 bases short, with 11 bases between. The length of the CDR3 is 13 residues. Germline values: CDR1 MNHNS, CDR2 SASEGT. The CDR3 DNA sequence: TGTGCCAGCAGTGAGAACCCCTGGGACGAGCAGTACTTC. Translation gives CASSENPWDEQYF.

In its sample, this clonotype was seen many times. The gene calls are TRBV12-3 or TRBV12-4 and TRBJ1-2; 8 nucleotides align to TRBD1. This CDR3 has 14 residues. The V segment lost 8 bases and the J segment 4 bases; nucleotides outside the gene matches: 9. Written as DNA, the CDR3 is TGTGCCAGCGCCATGTCGGGACAGGTCTATGGCTACACCTTC. Encoded protein: CASAMSGQVYGYTF.

The chain joins TRBV7-2 to TRBJ2-7; TRBD2 aligns across 8 bases. The trim removed 0 bases at V and 5 bases at J, leaving 9 bases unmatched. Germline V gene sequence: CDR1 SGHTA, CDR2 FQGNSA. This CDR3 is built from 16 residues. CDR3 nucleotides: TGTGCCAGCAGCTTAGCCGGGGGGGGGAGCAGTCACGAGCAGTACTTC. Its protein product is CASSLAGGGSSHEQYF.

This clonotype was counted at least ten times. The chain joins TRBV30 to TRBJ1-1; perhaps TRBD1 as D (5 bases). The CDR3 sequence is 13 residues long. Per the germline V gene, CDR1 is GTSNPN and CDR2 is SVGIG (reference sequence). V was clipped by 3 bases and J by 2 bases, with 10 bases between them. CDR3 sequence: CAWRVRGNTEAFF. Written as DNA, the CDR3 is TGTGCCTGGAGGGTGAGGGGCAACACTGAAGCTTTCTTT. Supplemented by reference TRBV30 and TRBJ1-1, the full variable domain reads SQTIHQWPATLVQPVGSPLSLECTVEGTSNPNLYWYRQAAGRGLQLLFYSVGIGQISSEVPQNLSASRPQDRQFILSSKKLLLSDSGFYLCAWRVRGNTEAFFGQGTRLTVV.

In this sample, this clonotype turned up many times. This chain connects TRBV13 to TRBJ2-1, with D perhaps matching TRBD2 (6 bases). Looked up from germline, CDR1 is PRHDT and CDR2 is FYEKMQ (reference sequence). The V end was cut by 4 bases, the J end by 8 bases, with 15 bases between. The CDR3 consists of 14 residues. In DNA, the CDR3 is TGTGCCAGCAGCTCCCCGGGGGACGGGGATGAGCAGTTCTTC. Protein product: CASSSPGDGDEQFF.

A remark on this clonotype: A much larger clone is a single base away; this may be a read error. The chain employs TRBV11-2 and TRBJ2-7; 8 nucleotides match TRBD1. Germline-derived CDR1 and CDR2 are SGHAT and FQNNGV. The CDR3 covers 15 residues. Trimming at V came to 5 bases and at J to 7 bases, leaving 13 bases not matched to a gene. The CDR3 DNA sequence: TGTGCCAGCAGCCTGGTCCGGACAGGGTCCTCTGAGCAGTACTTC. This sequence encodes CASSLVRTGSSEQYF.

This CDR3 reads CASSPLSAGPNTGELFF. CDR3 coding DNA: TGTGCCAGCTCACCACTATCGGCAGGCCCGAACACCGGGGAGCTGTTTTTT. V is TRBV18 and J is TRBJ2-2; D not resolved. Germline V gene lookup returns CDR1 KGHSH and CDR2 LQKENI. Trimming removed 1 base at V and 0 bases at J, with 12 bases between. The CDR3 spans 17 residues.

This sequence joins TRBV29-1 and TRBJ2-7; D might be TRBD2 (5 bases). V was trimmed by 7 bases and J by 5 bases, leaving 18 bases between them. Germline values: CDR1 SQVTM, CDR2 ANQGSEA. This CDR3 has 13 amino acids. The CDR3 is CSAQEVAKDEQYF. The CDR3 DNA sequence: TGCAGCGCCCAGGAGGTTGCCAAGGACGAGCAGTACTTC.

This clonotype appeared a few times. A read error may account for a junction end that differs from germline. The rearrangement joins TRBV6-1 to TRBJ2-1; no clear D gene. This CDR3 has 17 amino acids. Germline CDR1 and CDR2: MNHNS and SASEGT. The CDR3 coding sequence is TGCGCCAGCAGTGAAGGAAGTACACCGAAACCCTACAATGAGCAGTTCTTC. It is translated as CASSEGSTPKPYNEQFF.

This clonotype was seen at least ten times. This chain links TRBV7-2 with TRBJ2-7, with D tentatively TRBD2 (6 bases). The ends were cut back, 5 bases at V and 3 bases at J, with 20 bases in the middle. The germline gives CDR1 SGHTA, CDR2 FQGNSA. The CDR3 contains 16 residues. DNA of the CDR3: TGTGCCAGCAGCAGATTCGATCCGGGACTCGGCTACGAGCAGTACTTC. This codes for CASSRFDPGLGYEQYF. Complete variable domain (other parts from reference TRBV7-2 and TRBJ2-7): GAGVSQSPSNKVTEKGKDVELRCDPISGHTALYWYRQSLGQGLEFLIYFQGNSAPDKSGLPSDRFSAERTGGSVSTLTIQRTQQEDSAVYLCASSRFDPGLGYEQYFGPGTRLTVT.

This clonotype was counted at least ten times. V and J are TRBV2 and TRBJ2-1, with D unclear. CDR1 is SNHLY and CDR2 is FYNNEI in the germline V gene. V dropped 3 bases and J dropped 5 bases, with 5 bases sitting between them. The CDR3 consists of 12 residues. The CDR3: CASSESDNEQFF. CDR3 sequence (DNA): TGTGCCAGCAGTGAGTCGGACAATGAGCAGTTCTTC.

In this sample, this clonotype turned up a few times. The V gene is TRBV2, the J gene TRBJ2-7; D might be TRBD1 (5 bases). The CDR3 is 12 amino acids. Germline V gene data show CDR1 as SNHLY and CDR2 as FYNNEI. V shed 6 bases and J shed 6 bases, with 12 bases lying between them. This chain's CDR3 is CASRGPPPEQYF. CDR3 nucleotide sequence: TGTGCCAGCAGGGGGCCTCCCCCCGAGCAGTACTTC.

This clonotype occurred a few times. The chain combines TRBV10-3 with TRBJ1-2; 9 bases line up with TRBD1. The CDR3 is 16 residues long. Germline assignment: CDR1 ENHRY and CDR2 SYGVKD. The V gene end was trimmed by 2 bases and the J gene end by 3 bases; junction bases not matched to a gene: 7. This CDR3 reads CAISEGPGQGHYGYTF. As DNA, the CDR3 is TGTGCCATCAGTGAGGGTCCGGGACAGGGTCACTATGGCTACACCTTC.

This clonotype was seen ten or more times. The chain joins TRBV30 to TRBJ2-3; D is perhaps TRBD2 (7 bases). The germline V gene encodes CDR1 GTSNPN and CDR2 SVGIG (reference sequence). Trimming shortened V by 6 bases and J by 2 bases, and 9 bases separated the two germline ends. The CDR3 runs to 12 residues. The DNA for the CDR3 is TGTGCCTGCGGGGGGCTCACAGATACGCAGTATTTT. Translation gives CACGGLTDTQYF.

V and J are TRBV19 and TRBJ2-7, with unresolved D. This CDR3 is 14 amino acids long. The V end was cut by 5 bases, the J end by 4 bases, with 15 bases between. Looked up from germline, CDR1 is LNHDA and CDR2 is SQIVND (reference sequence). The CDR3: CASSPNFVAYEQYF. As DNA, the CDR3 is TGTGCCAGTAGTCCCAATTTCGTGGCATACGAGCAGTACTTC.